Listed here are 29 T cell receptor beta chains from one sample, sequenced in a study of T cell responses to AZD1222 COVID-19 vaccine. This table comes from immunoSEQ multiplex PCR, and its TCRdb copy is limited to in-frame clones, with some not included. The sample includes 75,000 to 100,000 clones, around nine tenths of them seen just once. Sequences were derived from peripheral blood, sampled on day 0 of AZD1222 vaccination. These receptors all stem from an adult in good health.

J is TRBJ2-1 and V is TRBV10-3, with 14 nucleotides matching TRBD2. CDR1 ENHRY and CDR2 SYGVKD come from the germline V gene. J gave up 7 bases and V 10 bases, and 3 bases lay outside the gene matches. The CDR3 is 13 residues long. CDR3 sequence: CATTSGGANEQFF. For the CDR3, the DNA is TGTGCCACGACTAGCGGGGGGGCTAATGAGCAGTTCTTC.

The genes are TRBV19 and TRBJ2-7, with 7 bases lining up with TRBD1. The CDR3 runs 13 residues. V dropped 7 bases and J dropped 3; count of bases not matched to a gene: 6. Germline V CDR1 and CDR2: LNHDA, SQIVND (reference sequence). DNA for the CDR3: TGTGCCAGTAAGAGGCAGGGGGACTACGAGCAGTACTTC. Residues: CASKRQGDYEQYF. Full variable domain (remainder filled in from reference TRBV19 and TRBJ2-7): DGGITQSPKYLFRKEGQNVTLSCEQNLNHDAMYWYRQDPGQGLRLIYYSQIVNDFQKGDIAEGYSVSREKKESFPLTVTSAQKNPTAFYLCASKRQGDYEQYFGPGTRLTVT.

V and J are TRBV9 and TRBJ1-1; a possible D gene is TRBD1 (5 bases). Trimming removed 4 bases from V and 1 base from J, with 11 bases in between. CDR3 length: 14 amino acids. Germline assignment: CDR1 SGDLS and CDR2 YYNGEE. CDR3 in DNA: TGTGCCAGCAGCCTCGCTGGGGCGAACACTGAAGCTTTCTTT. The encoded protein is CASSLAGANTEAFF.

This chain joins TRBV10-3 and TRBJ2-7; 9 nucleotides agree with TRBD1. Germline V gene lookup returns CDR1 ENHRY and CDR2 SYGVKD. This CDR3 has 14 residues. J was trimmed by 5 bases and V by 7 bases; bases with no gene match: 9. CDR3 nucleotides: TGTGCCATCAAAGGAGGACAGGGGAGAAACGAGCAGTACTTC. Its protein product is CAIKGGQGRNEQYF.

This chain joins TRBV7-3 and TRBJ2-1, with 9 bases lining up with TRBD2. The trim removed 5 bases at V and 6 bases at J, leaving 8 bases unmatched. This CDR3 has 15 residues. Germline V gives CDR1 SGHTA, CDR2 FQGTGA. Here the CDR3 reads CASSPLLTSGNEQFF. The CDR3 bases are TGTGCCAGCAGCCCCCTTTTGACTAGCGGCAATGAGCAGTTCTTC.

This rearrangement joins TRBV27 to TRBJ2-7, with 7 positions matching TRBD2. CDR3 size: 14 residues. Germline CDR1 MNHEY, CDR2 SMNVEV (reference sequence). V lost 6 bases and J lost 0; bases outside the gene matches: 5. CDR3 sequence: CASRLAGSSYEQYF. CDR3 DNA sequence: TGTGCCAGCAGATTAGCGGGTAGCTCCTACGAGCAGTACTTC.

J is TRBJ2-3 and V is TRBV6-2 or TRBV6-3; 7 nucleotides align to TRBD2. The CDR3 loop spans 15 amino acids. The germline gives CDR1 MNHEY, CDR2 SVGEGT. Trimming cost V 5 bases and J 3 bases; bases outside gene matches: 8. CDR3 sequence: CASSLGRGGTDTQYF. The CDR3 DNA reads TGTGCCAGCAGTCTCGGCCGGGGAGGGACAGATACGCAGTATTTT.

This chain's CDR3 is CASSDPGRSSYEQYF. CDR3 bases: TGTGCCAGCAGTGACCCAGGACGGAGCTCCTACGAGCAGTACTTC. The genes are TRBV6-2 or TRBV6-3 and TRBJ2-7, with D unresolved. The germline gives CDR1 MNHEY, CDR2 SVGEGT. The V gene lost 5 bases and the J gene lost 0 bases, with 14 bases spanning the gap. This CDR3 is built from 15 residues.

The gene calls are TRBV7-8 and TRBJ2-7; D perhaps matches TRBD2 (6 bases). The germline V gene has CDR1 SGHVS and CDR2 FQNEAQ. Trimming cost V 3 bases and J 2 bases, with 11 bases left between them. The CDR3 has 14 amino acids. CDR3 nucleotides: TGTGCCAGCAGCTTCGCGGGAATAACCTACGAGCAGTACTTC. Amino acid sequence: CASSFAGITYEQYF.

The rearrangement joins TRBV6-5 to TRBJ1-2, with unresolved D. Germline loops: CDR1 MNHEY, CDR2 SVGAGI. This CDR3 comprises 15 residues. V dropped 6 bases and J dropped 4 bases, with 18 bases sitting between them. CDR3: CASRPPGLAPYGYTF. CDR3 coding DNA: TGTGCCAGCAGACCCCCGGGCCTTGCCCCCTATGGCTACACCTTC.

The rearrangement joins TRBV29-1 to TRBJ2-5; D uncertain. This CDR3 is built from 12 residues. The germline V gene has CDR1 SQVTM and CDR2 ANQGSEA. The ends were cut back, 3 bases at V and 3 bases at J, with 8 bases in the middle. The CDR3 region has the DNA TGCAGCGTTGACCTCACCAAAGAGACCCAGTACTTC. Translating it yields CSVDLTKETQYF.

This clone was detected a few times. The chain is built from TRBV5-5 and TRBJ1-1; D is uncertain. Germline lookup yields CDR1 SGHKS and CDR2 YYEKEE (reference sequence). Trimming left V 4 bases short and J 3 bases short, with 10 bases between. This CDR3 spans 13 amino acids. CDR3: CASSPQLDTEAFF. The DNA of the CDR3 is TGTGCCAGCAGCCCCCAATTGGACACTGAAGCTTTCTTT.

The chain combines TRBV3-1 (or the pseudogene TRBV3-2) with TRBJ2-3; D is uncertain. Germline CDR1 and CDR2: LGHDT and YNNKEL (reference sequence). V was clipped by 0 bases and J by 9 bases, with 13 bases between them. This CDR3 has 14 residues. The CDR3 DNA follows: TGTGCCAGCAGCCAAGACTTGATTGCTAAGACGCAGTATTTT. It encodes CASSQDLIAKTQYF.

The chain employs TRBV6-5 and TRBJ1-2; 9 bases are shared with TRBD1. The J segment lost 4 bases and the V segment lost 8 bases, leaving 5 bases of the junction unmatched. CDR1 is MNHEY, CDR2 SVGAGI, per germline. The CDR3 totals 13 residues. As DNA, the CDR3 is TGTGCCAGCGGGACAGGGAAGACCTATGGCTACACCTTC. Encoded protein: CASGTGKTYGYTF.

V and J are TRBV11-2 and TRBJ1-3, with D perhaps TRBD1 (6 bases). The CDR3 spans 16 residues. Trimming left V 5 bases short and J 3 bases short, with 17 bases between. The germline gives CDR1 SGHAT, CDR2 FQNNGV. CDR3 DNA sequence: TGTGCCAGCAGCCGGTCTGTGGAAGGGGGTGGAAACACCATATATTTT. It encodes CASSRSVEGGGNTIYF.

The genes are TRBV11-3 and TRBJ2-1; a possible D gene is TRBD1 (5 bases). The CDR3 loop spans 14 amino acids. V was clipped by 5 bases and J by 3 bases, with 11 bases between them. Germline V CDR1 and CDR2: SGHNT, YENEEA. CDR3 nucleotide sequence: TGTGCCAGCAGCCCTCCGGACAACTACAATGAGCAGTTCTTC. This encodes CASSPPDNYNEQFF.

The chain has TRBV6-2 or TRBV6-3 and TRBJ2-1; 8 bases match TRBD2. The CDR3 extends over 18 amino acids. Trimming at V came to 7 bases and at J to 7 bases, leaving 21 bases not matched to a gene. Per the germline V gene, CDR1 is MNHEY and CDR2 is SVGEGT. The CDR3: CASTPGRGMGSRWNEQFF. CDR3 coding DNA: TGTGCCAGCACCCCCGGGAGGGGAATGGGTTCGCGTTGGAATGAGCAGTTCTTC.

V is TRBV5-1 and J is TRBJ1-2; TRBD1 might be the D (5 bases). The V end lost 4 bases, the J end lost 7 bases, and 20 bases lay between the germline ends. Germline-derived CDR1 and CDR2 are SGHRS and YFSETQ. The CDR3 extends over 15 amino acids. CDR3 DNA: TGCGCCAGCAGCCCGGAGGCTCGGGGGGGAGCTGGCTACACCTTC. It translates to CASSPEARGGAGYTF.

The chain employs TRBV4-1 and TRBJ2-7, with TRBD2 matching over 8 bases. Unmatched junction bases numbered 13, after V lost 5 bases and J lost 4 bases. Germline V gives CDR1 MGHRA, CDR2 YSYEKL. The CDR3 spans 16 residues. In DNA, the CDR3 is TGCGCCAGCAGCGTCTCCCTTAGCGGGGTTACGTACGAGCAGTACTTC. Amino acids: CASSVSLSGVTYEQYF.

This sequence joins TRBV30 and TRBJ1-1; tentative D call: TRBD1 (5 bases). V lost 1 base, J lost 4 bases, and 19 bases lay in between. Germline CDR1 reads GTSNPN; CDR2 reads SVGIG (reference sequence). There are 16 residues in the CDR3. The DNA of the CDR3 is TGTGCCTGGAGTGACCCAACTCGGTTGGGGGGCACTGAAGCTTTCTTT. This sequence encodes CAWSDPTRLGGTEAFF.

The gene calls are TRBV11-2 and TRBJ1-3; no reliable D call. The V end was cut by 5 bases, the J end by 9 bases, with 14 bases between. CDR1 is SGHAT and CDR2 is FQNNGV in the germline V gene. The CDR3 is 13 amino acids. As DNA, the CDR3 is TGTGCCAGCAGCCCCAACCTCCTATCCACCATATATTTT. Translated, it gives CASSPNLLSTIYF. The entire variable domain, with the rest obtained from reference TRBV11-2 and TRBJ1-3, is as follows: EAGVAQSPRYKIIEKRQSVAFWCNPISGHATLYWYQQILGQGPKLLIQFQNNGVVDDSQLPKDRFSAERLKGVDSTLKIQPAKLEDSAVYLCASSPNLLSTIYFGEGSWLTVV.

Only one count was recorded for this clone. The junction does not match germline at one end; this may be a read error. The chain has TRBV6-6 and TRBJ2-4; D call uncertain. CDR3 length equals 13 residues. Germline V gene lookup returns CDR1 MNHNY and CDR2 SVGAGI (reference sequence). The CDR3 sequence is CASSYSTGGGGYF. CDR3 sequence (DNA): TGTGCCAGCAGTTACTCGACTGGCGGCGGTGGTTATTTC.

The rearrangement links TRBV19 to TRBJ1-1; D unresolved. V was clipped by 3 bases and J by 1 base, with 9 bases between them. This CDR3 has 14 amino acids. The germline CDR1 and CDR2 sequences are LNHDA and SQIVND (reference sequence). The CDR3 is CASSMGQANTEAFF. The CDR3 nucleotides are TGTGCCAGTAGTATGGGCCAGGCGAACACTGAAGCTTTCTTT.

This clone was detected only once. CDR3 loop: CAISDGAGGTDTQYF. CDR3 DNA: TGTGCCATCAGTGATGGAGCGGGGGGCACAGATACGCAGTATTTT. This chain uses TRBV10-3 with TRBJ2-3; TRBD2 matches 8 bases. The CDR3 covers 15 residues. CDR1 is ENHRY, CDR2 SYGVKD, per germline. Losses at the gene ends were 3 bases for V and 1 base for J; bases not matched to a gene: 3.

V usage is TRBV29-1 and J usage is TRBJ1-2, with 9 bases matching TRBD1. This CDR3 has 13 amino acids. Germline CDR1 reads SQVTM; CDR2 reads ANQGSEA. V lost 0 bases and J lost 6; bases outside the gene matches: 2. The CDR3 protein is CSVEDGTGNGYTF. The CDR3 DNA reads TGCAGCGTTGAAGATGGGACAGGGAATGGCTACACCTTC. Variable domain in full (rest from reference TRBV29-1 and TRBJ1-2): SAVISQKPSRDICQRGTSLTIQCQVDSQVTMMFWYRQQPGQSLTLIATANQGSEATYESGFVIDKFPISRPNLTFSTLTVSNMSPEDSSIYLCSVEDGTGNGYTFGSGTRLTVV.

The chain uses TRBV7-8 and TRBJ1-3; D is undetermined. The germline V and J ends were trimmed by 5 bases and 0 bases, with 5 bases remaining between them. The CDR3 loop spans 13 amino acids. Germline-derived CDR1 and CDR2 are SGHVS and FQNEAQ. The CDR3 reads CASSASSGNTIYF. The CDR3 DNA is TGTGCCAGCAGCGCCTCCTCTGGAAACACCATATATTTT.

The rearrangement links TRBV19 to TRBJ1-5; D gene unclear. The germline CDR1 and CDR2 sequences are LNHDA and SQIVND (reference sequence). The V gene lost 3 bases and the J gene lost 8 bases, with 14 bases spanning the gap. The CDR3 covers 14 residues. The CDR3 bases are TGTGCCAGTAGTATTTGGGGATCGCAGAAGCCCCAGCATTTT. It yields the protein CASSIWGSQKPQHF.

V is TRBV7-8 and J is TRBJ1-3; no clear D gene. This CDR3 is 14 amino acids long. The ends were cut back, 5 bases at V and 4 bases at J, with 12 bases in the middle. CDR1 is SGHVS and CDR2 is FQNEAQ in the germline V gene. CDR3 nucleotide sequence: TGTGCCAGCAGCGCTTTGGGTCGAGGAAACACCATATATTTT. It translates to CASSALGRGNTIYF.

The rearrangement links TRBV7-2 to TRBJ2-7; 9 positions agree with TRBD1. The CDR3 sequence is 15 residues long. Germline V gives CDR1 SGHTA, CDR2 FQGNSA. V lost 0 bases to trimming and J lost 5 bases; unmatched junction nucleotides: 5. CDR3 loop: CASSLAADRGNEQYF. CDR3 nucleotides: TGTGCCAGCAGCTTAGCCGCGGACAGGGGAAACGAGCAGTACTTC.